This TCR beta chain derives from a study of cytotoxic CD8 clonotypes in ibrutinib-treated CLL. This CDR3 is built from 16 residues. Trimming removed 1 base from V and 1 base from J; junction bases left unmatched: 5. Germline V lookup: CDR1 LNHNV, CDR2 YYDKDF (reference sequence). The table came from immunoSEQ multiplex PCR; TCRdb's copy has only in-frame clones and leaves some out. The data contain 250,000 to 350,000 clones, 70% to 80% of them singletons. The V gene is TRBV15, the J gene TRBJ2-3, with TRBD2 matching over 7 bases. The source is a human donor with chronic lymphocytic leukemia. Sequences were derived from PBMCs, sampled at disease progression, from a patient treated with ibrutinib. CDR3 DNA sequence: TGTGCCACCAGCAGAGTTCGGGGGGTTGGCACAGATACGCAGTATTTT. Protein: CATSRVRGVGTDTQYF.